The rows below give T cell receptor beta chains drawn from one sample of a study of HIV-infected children after antiretroviral therapy interruption. TCRdb analysed the 3' RACE reads with MiXCR anew, one entry per CDR3 protein. The table includes about 89,000 distinct CDR3 sequences, approximately 6.9% detected once. Sequenced material: CD45RA+ CD4+ T cells from PBMCs, pooled from several time points, taken from a donor given antiretroviral therapy, either interrupted or continuous. The receptors derive from a pool of human donors with HIV. Both conserved end residues are part of each CDR3. The order of the fields is D gene, V gene, J gene, CDR3 protein. The D gene is left open where the match is weak.

NA	TRBV3-1	TRBJ2-6	CASSETGVRANVLTF
NA	TRBV23-1	TRBJ2-3	CASSQGEHTQYF
NA	TRBV24-1	TRBJ2-3	CATNTNQDSTDTQYF
TRBD2	TRBV7-9	TRBJ2-3	CAIGGGGPDTQYF
NA	TRBV20-1	TRBJ2-7	CSAYQGRSSYEQYF
NA	TRBV5-4	TRBJ1-4	CASSLGVGEKLFF
TRBD1	TRBV11-2	TRBJ2-2	CASSLADRYSNTGELFF
TRBD2	TRBV5-1	TRBJ2-3	CASSLAARGGLDTQYF
NA	TRBV7-9	TRBJ2-1	CASSVAGARHNEQFF
TRBD1	TRBV12-3/TRBV12-4	TRBJ1-4	CASSLSGQGAFSTNEKLFF
NA	TRBV15	TRBJ2-1	CATSREEGAYNEQFF
NA	TRBV6-6	TRBJ2-2	CASSYPRSTGELFF
NA	TRBV28	TRBJ2-1	CASRPPGGYNEQFF
TRBD1	TRBV12-3/TRBV12-4	TRBJ2-7	CASSSRGQGFHEQYF
TRBD1	TRBV6-9	TRBJ2-3	CASSRDRAADTQYF
NA	TRBV19	TRBJ2-1	CASRGVGHEQFF
NA	TRBV7-6	TRBJ1-6	CASSIYRGNSPLHF
TRBD1	TRBV11-2	TRBJ1-2	CASSQIRGNYGYTF
TRBD2	TRBV10-1	TRBJ2-1	CASSEGGLGEDEQFF
TRBD1	TRBV2	TRBJ2-3	CASSGGTGPDTQYF
NA	TRBV19	TRBJ2-3	CASRDEGETDTQYF
NA	TRBV6-5	TRBJ1-6	CASSYDGSLLALHF
NA	TRBV12-3/TRBV12-4	TRBJ2-2	CASSLEPGELFF
NA	TRBV12-1	TRBJ1-1	CASSGHVMNTEAFF
NA	TRBV27	TRBJ1-6	CASRQGGNSPLHF
NA	TRBV2	TRBJ2-2	CASSEARGWAGELFF
NA	TRBV5-1	TRBJ1-1	CASSLGVGYTEAFF
TRBD1	TRBV20-1	TRBJ1-1	CSARDPGQGKTEAFF
NA	TRBV5-1	TRBJ2-2	CASSLELGFYTGELFF
NA	TRBV29-1	TRBJ2-7	CSASGTRKGEQYF
TRBD1	TRBV7-9	TRBJ2-1	CASSSTGLVQYNEQFF
TRBD1	TRBV7-2	TRBJ2-6	CASSREGQGNSGANVLTF
NA	TRBV19	TRBJ1-1	CASSIDGNTEAFF
TRBD2	TRBV20-1	TRBJ2-1	CSAKFAGGYSNEQFF
NA	TRBV20-1	TRBJ2-5	CSARAPSRQQETQYF
NA	TRBV19	TRBJ2-3	CASSLRSPDTQYF
TRBD1	TRBV11-3	TRBJ2-7	CASSSGQHYEQYF
TRBD1	TRBV5-1	TRBJ1-1	CASSLADRLNTEAFF
TRBD1	TRBV5-1	TRBJ2-7	CASSPGTGTVFYEQYF
NA	TRBV12-3/TRBV12-4	TRBJ1-4	CASSSQLNEKLFF
TRBD1	TRBV27	TRBJ2-3	CASSPNPTGIHTDTQYF
TRBD2	TRBV10-3	TRBJ2-5	CAISESYRTSGETQYF
NA	TRBV20-1	TRBJ1-5	CSASQGRDQPQHF
NA	TRBV9	TRBJ2-7	CASSADSHTYEQYF
NA	TRBV28	TRBJ1-6	CASSPPPRGASPLHF